This T cell receptor beta chain was captured in a study of blood T cells in healthy people across ages. Ranging in age from about 6 to 100, the donors were healthy Caucasian individuals from Russia. Each donor had ten milliliters of peripheral blood drawn. General study results and limits: Naive T cell percentage showed a strong correlation with TCR beta diversity.

Trimming stripped 2 bases from V and 3 bases from J, with 14 bases between. The germline V gene has CDR1 MDHEN and CDR2 SYDVKM. The CDR3 contains 16 residues. In the case of this clonotype: What it binds is not known.

Sample-barcoded 5' priming and a J-beta primer mix drove a second PCR of roughly 6 to 12 cycles. One entry per CDR3 protein results from TCRdb running MiXCR on the 5' RACE reads. The table shows 800,000 or so distinct CDR3 sequences, with around 25% occurring only once. These records were also assigned to another study, of T cells of mothers and their children. According to that study: The study sampled a few healthy Caucasian mothers and their six children.

The chain is built from TRBV28 and TRBJ2-1, with D possibly TRBD2 on 6 matching bases. The sample taken for sequencing was blood. The TCR sequence derives from a boy aged 5-17 years in good health. In nucleotides, the CDR3 is TGTGCCAGCAGTTTAAGTACGGGAGTTTACTACAATGAGCAGTTCTTC. Its translation is CASSLSTGVYYNEQFF.